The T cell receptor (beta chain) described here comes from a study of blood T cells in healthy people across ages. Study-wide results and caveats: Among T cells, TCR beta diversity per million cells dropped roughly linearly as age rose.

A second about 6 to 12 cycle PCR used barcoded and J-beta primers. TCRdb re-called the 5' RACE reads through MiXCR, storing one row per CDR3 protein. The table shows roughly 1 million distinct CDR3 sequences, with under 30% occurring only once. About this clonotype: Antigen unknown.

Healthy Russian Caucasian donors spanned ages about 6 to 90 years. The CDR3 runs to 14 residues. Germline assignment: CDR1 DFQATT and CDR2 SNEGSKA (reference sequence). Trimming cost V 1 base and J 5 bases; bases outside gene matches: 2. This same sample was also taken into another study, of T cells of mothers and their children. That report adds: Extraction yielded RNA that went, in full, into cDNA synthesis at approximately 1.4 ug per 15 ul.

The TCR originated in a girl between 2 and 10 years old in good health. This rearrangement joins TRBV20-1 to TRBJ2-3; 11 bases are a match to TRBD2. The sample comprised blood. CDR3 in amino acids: CSARVGTSGDTQYF. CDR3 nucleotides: TGCAGTGCTAGAGTGGGGACTAGCGGAGATACGCAGTATTTT.